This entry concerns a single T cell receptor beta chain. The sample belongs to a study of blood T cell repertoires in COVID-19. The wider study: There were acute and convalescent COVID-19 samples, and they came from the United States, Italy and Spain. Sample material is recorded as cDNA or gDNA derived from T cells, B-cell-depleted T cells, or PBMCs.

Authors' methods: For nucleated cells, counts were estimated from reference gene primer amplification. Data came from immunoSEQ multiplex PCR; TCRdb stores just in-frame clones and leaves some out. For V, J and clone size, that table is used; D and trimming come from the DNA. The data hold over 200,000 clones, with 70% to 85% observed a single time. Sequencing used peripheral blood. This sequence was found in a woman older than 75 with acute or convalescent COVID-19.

The CDR3 reads CASSLASGNTIYF. CDR3 in DNA: TGTGCCAGCAGTTTGGCCTCTGGAAACACCATATATTTT. V gene TRBV12-3 or TRBV12-4 combines with J gene TRBJ1-3; D ambiguous. Trimming left V 3 bases short and J 0 bases short, with 3 bases between. This CDR3 has 13 residues.